The rows below give T cell receptor beta chains drawn from one sample of a study of blood T cells in healthy people across ages. TCRdb itself ran the 5' RACE reads through MiXCR, one entry per CDR3 protein. This table has roughly 1.6 million distinct CDR3 sequences, about 35% appearing once. The sequenced sample consisted of blood. These TCRs come from a young woman in good health. Both conserved end residues are trimmed from each CDR3. Each record gives: V gene, J gene, CDR3 protein.

V gene: TRBV24-1; J gene: TRBJ2-2; CDR3 protein: ATSDYGQGLTGELF
V gene: TRBV12-3/TRBV12-4; J gene: TRBJ2-7; CDR3 protein: ASSLYAYEQY
V gene: TRBV28; J gene: TRBJ1-1; CDR3 protein: ASGQGLGNTEAF
V gene: TRBV3-1; J gene: TRBJ2-3; CDR3 protein: ASSREGAILTDTQY
V gene: TRBV10-3; J gene: TRBJ1-5; CDR3 protein: AISGGTASSNQPQH
V gene: TRBV30; J gene: TRBJ1-2; CDR3 protein: AWSVVTGYGYT
V gene: TRBV18; J gene: TRBJ2-1; CDR3 protein: ASSPPTIKEQF
V gene: TRBV24-1; J gene: TRBJ2-3; CDR3 protein: ATSDPGLAGGDTQY
V gene: TRBV27; J gene: TRBJ2-3; CDR3 protein: ASSFLLADTQY
V gene: TRBV20-1; J gene: -; CDR3 protein: SARSSQETQF
V gene: TRBV3-1; J gene: TRBJ2-5; CDR3 protein: ASSQAKRGGQETQY
V gene: TRBV4-1; J gene: TRBJ2-2; CDR3 protein: ASSPPRAGSVTGELF
V gene: TRBV4-1; J gene: TRBJ2-7; CDR3 protein: ASSLSGLAGPYEQY
V gene: TRBV10-3; J gene: TRBJ2-5; CDR3 protein: AISESGPKKETQY
V gene: TRBV9; J gene: TRBJ2-3; CDR3 protein: ASSSDGATGTQY
V gene: TRBV20-1; J gene: TRBJ2-5; CDR3 protein: SARDIRTSSQTQY
V gene: TRBV3-1; J gene: TRBJ2-1; CDR3 protein: ASSQERTSGTGEQF